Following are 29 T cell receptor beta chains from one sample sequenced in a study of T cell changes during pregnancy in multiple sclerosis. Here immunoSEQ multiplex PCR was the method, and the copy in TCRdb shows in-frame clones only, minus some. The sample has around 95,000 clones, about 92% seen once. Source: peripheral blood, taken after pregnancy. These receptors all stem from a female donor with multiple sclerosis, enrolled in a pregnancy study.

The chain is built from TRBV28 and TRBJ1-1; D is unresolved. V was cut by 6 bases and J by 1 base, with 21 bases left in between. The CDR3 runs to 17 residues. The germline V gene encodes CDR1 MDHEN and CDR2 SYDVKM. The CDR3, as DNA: TGTGCCAGCAGATCCCCGGGAGAGAGTTTTGGGAACACTGAAGCTTTCTTT. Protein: CASRSPGESFGNTEAFF.

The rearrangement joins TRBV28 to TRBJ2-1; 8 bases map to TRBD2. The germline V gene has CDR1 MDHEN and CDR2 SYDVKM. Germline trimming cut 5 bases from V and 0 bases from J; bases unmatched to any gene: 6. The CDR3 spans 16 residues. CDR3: CASSGGLVSSYNEQFF. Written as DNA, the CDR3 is TGTGCCAGCAGTGGGGGACTAGTGAGCTCCTACAATGAGCAGTTCTTC.

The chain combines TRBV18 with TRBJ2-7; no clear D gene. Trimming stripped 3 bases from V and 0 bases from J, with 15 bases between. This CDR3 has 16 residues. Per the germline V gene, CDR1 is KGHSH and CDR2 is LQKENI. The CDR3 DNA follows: TGTGCCAGCTCACCCGCGGCTCCCGCAGCCTCCTACGAGCAGTACTTC. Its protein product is CASSPAAPAASYEQYF.

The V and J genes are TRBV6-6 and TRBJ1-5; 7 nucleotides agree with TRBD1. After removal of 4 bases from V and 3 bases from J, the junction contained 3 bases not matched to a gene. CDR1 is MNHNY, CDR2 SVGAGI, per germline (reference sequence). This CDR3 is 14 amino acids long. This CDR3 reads CASSSTGNNQPQHF. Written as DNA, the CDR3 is TGTGCCAGCAGTTCGACAGGGAACAATCAGCCCCAGCATTTT.

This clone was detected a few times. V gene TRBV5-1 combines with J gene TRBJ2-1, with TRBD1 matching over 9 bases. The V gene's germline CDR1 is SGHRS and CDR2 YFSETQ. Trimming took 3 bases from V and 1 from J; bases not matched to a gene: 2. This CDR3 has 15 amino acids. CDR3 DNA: TGCGCCAGCAGCTCACAGGGGGCGTCCTACAATGAGCAGTTCTTC. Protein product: CASSSQGASYNEQFF.

CDR3 nucleotide sequence: TGTGCCAGCAGCTCGGGACGCGGGGATGAGCAGTTCTTC. Residues: CASSSGRGDEQFF. The chain has TRBV7-3 and TRBJ2-1, with D possibly being TRBD2 (6 bases). V shed 4 bases and J shed 8 bases, with 12 bases lying between them. The CDR3 covers 13 residues. Germline CDR1 is SGHTA and CDR2 is FQGTGA.

The CDR3 DNA sequence: TGTGCCAGCAGCGGTTTCGGGGGGGCAGAGGAGACCCAGTACTTC. It yields the protein CASSGFGGAEETQYF. The chain has TRBV4-2 and TRBJ2-5; 8 bases align to TRBD2. CDR1 is LGHNA, CDR2 YNFKEQ, per germline. Losses at the gene ends were 5 bases for V and 5 bases for J; bases not matched to a gene: 10. This CDR3 has 15 amino acids.

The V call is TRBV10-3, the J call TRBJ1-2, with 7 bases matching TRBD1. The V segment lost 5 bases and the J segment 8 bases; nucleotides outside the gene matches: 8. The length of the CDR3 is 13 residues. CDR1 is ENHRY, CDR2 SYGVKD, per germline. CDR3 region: CAISTGDRSGYTF. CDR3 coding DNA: TGTGCCATCAGTACAGGGGACCGGTCCGGCTACACCTTC.

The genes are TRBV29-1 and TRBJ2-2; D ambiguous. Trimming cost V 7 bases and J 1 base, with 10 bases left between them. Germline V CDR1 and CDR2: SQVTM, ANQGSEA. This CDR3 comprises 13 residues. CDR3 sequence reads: CSAQTRNTGELFF. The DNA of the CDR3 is TGCAGCGCACAGACAAGGAACACCGGGGAGCTGTTTTTT.

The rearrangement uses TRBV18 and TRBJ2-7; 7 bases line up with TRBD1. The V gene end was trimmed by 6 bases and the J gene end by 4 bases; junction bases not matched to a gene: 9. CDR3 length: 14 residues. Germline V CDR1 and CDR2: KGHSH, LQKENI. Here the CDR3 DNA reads TGTGCCAGCTCCCAAGACAGGGTGAGGTACGAGCAGTACTTC. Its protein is CASSQDRVRYEQYF.

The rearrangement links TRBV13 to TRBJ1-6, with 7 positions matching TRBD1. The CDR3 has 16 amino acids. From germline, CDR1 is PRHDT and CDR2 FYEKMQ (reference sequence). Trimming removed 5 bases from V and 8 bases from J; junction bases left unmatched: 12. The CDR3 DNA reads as TGTGCCAGCAGCCCGACAGGGACTGAATATTATTCACCCCTCCACTTT. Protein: CASSPTGTEYYSPLHF.

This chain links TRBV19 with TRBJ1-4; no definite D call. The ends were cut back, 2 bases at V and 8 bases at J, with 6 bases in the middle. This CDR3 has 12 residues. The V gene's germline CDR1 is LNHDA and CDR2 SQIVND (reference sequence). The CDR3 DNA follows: TGTGCCAGTAGTATATCCCAGGAAAAACTGTTTTTT. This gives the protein CASSISQEKLFF.

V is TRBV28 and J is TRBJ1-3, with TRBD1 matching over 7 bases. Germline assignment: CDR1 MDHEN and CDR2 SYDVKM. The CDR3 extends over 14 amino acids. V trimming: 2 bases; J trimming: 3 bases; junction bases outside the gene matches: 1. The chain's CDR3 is CASSLRGHGNTIYF. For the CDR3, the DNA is TGTGCCAGCAGTTTAAGGGGGCATGGAAACACCATATATTTT.

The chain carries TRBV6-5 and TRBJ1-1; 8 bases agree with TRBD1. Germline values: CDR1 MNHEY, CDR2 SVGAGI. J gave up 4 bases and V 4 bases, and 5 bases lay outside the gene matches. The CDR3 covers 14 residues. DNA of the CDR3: TGTGCCAGCAGTTTACAGGGGGAATTCACTGAAGCTTTCTTT. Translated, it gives CASSLQGEFTEAFF.

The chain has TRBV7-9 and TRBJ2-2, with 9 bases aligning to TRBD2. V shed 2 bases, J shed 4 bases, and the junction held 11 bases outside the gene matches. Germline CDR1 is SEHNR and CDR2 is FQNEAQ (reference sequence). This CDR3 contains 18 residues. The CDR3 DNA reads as TGTGCCAGCAGCTTAAATATCGGGCTAGCGGGACCCACCGGGGAGCTGTTTTTT. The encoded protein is CASSLNIGLAGPTGELFF.

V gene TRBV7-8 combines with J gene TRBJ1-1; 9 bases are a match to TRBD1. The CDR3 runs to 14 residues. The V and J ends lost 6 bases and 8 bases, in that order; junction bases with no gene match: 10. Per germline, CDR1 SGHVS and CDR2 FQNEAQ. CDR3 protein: CASRPTGGVGEAFF. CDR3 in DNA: TGTGCCAGCAGACCAACAGGGGGCGTGGGGGAAGCTTTCTTT.

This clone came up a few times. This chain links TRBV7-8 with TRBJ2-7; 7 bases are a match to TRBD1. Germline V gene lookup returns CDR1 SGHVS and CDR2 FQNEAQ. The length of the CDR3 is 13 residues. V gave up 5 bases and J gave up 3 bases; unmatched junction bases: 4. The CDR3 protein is CASSPGQSYEQYF. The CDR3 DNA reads TGTGCCAGCAGCCCGGGACAGAGCTACGAGCAGTACTTC.

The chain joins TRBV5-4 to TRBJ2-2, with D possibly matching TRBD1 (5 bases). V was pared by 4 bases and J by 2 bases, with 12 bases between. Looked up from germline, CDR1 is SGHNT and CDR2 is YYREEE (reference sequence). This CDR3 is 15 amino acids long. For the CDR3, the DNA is TGTGCCAGCAGCAAAGGGGCGGCAAACACCGGGGAGCTGTTTTTT. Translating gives CASSKGAANTGELFF.

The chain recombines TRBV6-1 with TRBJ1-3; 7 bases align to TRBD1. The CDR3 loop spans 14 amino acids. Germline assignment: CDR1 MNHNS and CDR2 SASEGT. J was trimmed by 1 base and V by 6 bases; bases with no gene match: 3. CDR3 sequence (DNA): TGTGCCAGCAGATCGACAGGGTCTGGAAACACCATATATTTT. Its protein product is CASRSTGSGNTIYF.

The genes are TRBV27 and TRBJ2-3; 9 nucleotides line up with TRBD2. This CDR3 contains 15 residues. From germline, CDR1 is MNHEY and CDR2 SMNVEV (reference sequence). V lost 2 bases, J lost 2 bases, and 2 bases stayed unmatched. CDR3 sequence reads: CASSLGLAFTDTQYF. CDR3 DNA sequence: TGTGCCAGCAGTTTAGGACTAGCGTTCACAGATACGCAGTATTTT.

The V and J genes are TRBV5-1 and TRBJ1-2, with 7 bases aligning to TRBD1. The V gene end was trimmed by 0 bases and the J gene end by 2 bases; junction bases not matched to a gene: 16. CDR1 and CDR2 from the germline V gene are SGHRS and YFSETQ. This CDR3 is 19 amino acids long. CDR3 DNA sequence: TGCGCCAGCAGCTTGGTACCCGGGGGACAGCCGGGGGGGAACTATGGCTACACCTTC. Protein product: CASSLVPGGQPGGNYGYTF.

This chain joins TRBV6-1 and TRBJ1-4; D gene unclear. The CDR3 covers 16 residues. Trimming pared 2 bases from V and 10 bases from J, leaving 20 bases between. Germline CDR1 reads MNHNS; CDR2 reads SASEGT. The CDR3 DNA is TGTGCCAGCAGTGAATCATCACCCGCGGGAGGCGGAAAACTGTTTTTT. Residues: CASSESSPAGGGKLFF.

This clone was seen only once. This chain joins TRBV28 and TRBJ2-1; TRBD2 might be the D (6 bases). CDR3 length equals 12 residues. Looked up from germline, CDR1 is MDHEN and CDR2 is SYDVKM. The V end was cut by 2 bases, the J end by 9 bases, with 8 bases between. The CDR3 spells CASSLTSREQFF. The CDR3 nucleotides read TGTGCCAGCAGTTTAACTAGCCGTGAGCAGTTCTTC.

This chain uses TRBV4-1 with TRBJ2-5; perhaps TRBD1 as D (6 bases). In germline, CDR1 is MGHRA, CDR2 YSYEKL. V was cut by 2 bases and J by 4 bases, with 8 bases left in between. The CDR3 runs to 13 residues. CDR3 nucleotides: TGCGCCAGCAGCCAAATACAGGGAGAGACCCAGTACTTC. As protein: CASSQIQGETQYF.

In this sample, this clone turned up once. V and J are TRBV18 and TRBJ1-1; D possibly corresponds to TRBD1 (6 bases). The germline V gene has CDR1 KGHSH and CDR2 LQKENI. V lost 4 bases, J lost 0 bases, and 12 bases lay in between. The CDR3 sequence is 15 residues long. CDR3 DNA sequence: TGTGCCAGCTCACTATGGACAGTAATGAACACTGAAGCTTTCTTT. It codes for CASSLWTVMNTEAFF.

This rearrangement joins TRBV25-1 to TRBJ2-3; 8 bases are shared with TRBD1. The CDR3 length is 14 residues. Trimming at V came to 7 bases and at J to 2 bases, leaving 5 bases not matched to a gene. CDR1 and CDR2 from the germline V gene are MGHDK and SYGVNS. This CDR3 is CASKDREVTDTQYF. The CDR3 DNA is TGTGCCAGCAAGGACAGGGAGGTCACAGATACGCAGTATTTT.

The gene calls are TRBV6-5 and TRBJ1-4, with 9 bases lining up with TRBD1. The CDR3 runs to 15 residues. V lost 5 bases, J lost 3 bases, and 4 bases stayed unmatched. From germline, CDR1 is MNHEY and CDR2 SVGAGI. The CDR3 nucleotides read TGTGCCAGCAGTCAACAGGGGGCAGCTAATGAAAAACTGTTTTTT. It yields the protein CASSQQGAANEKLFF.

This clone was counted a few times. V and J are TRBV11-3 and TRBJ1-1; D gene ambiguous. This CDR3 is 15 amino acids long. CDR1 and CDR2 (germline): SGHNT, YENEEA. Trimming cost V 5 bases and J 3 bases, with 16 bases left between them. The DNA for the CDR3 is TGTGCCAGCAGCCCCCAGCTGGAGGGTTACACTGAAGCTTTCTTT. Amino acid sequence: CASSPQLEGYTEAFF.

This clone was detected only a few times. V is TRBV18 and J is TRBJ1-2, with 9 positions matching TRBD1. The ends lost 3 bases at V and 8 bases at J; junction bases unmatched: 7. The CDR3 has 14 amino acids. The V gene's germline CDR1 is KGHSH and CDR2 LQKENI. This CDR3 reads CASSPSRDREGYTF. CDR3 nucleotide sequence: TGTGCCAGCTCACCGTCGCGGGACAGGGAAGGCTACACCTTC.